The 21 T cell receptor beta chains listed next were all sequenced from one sample in a study of post-analysis software for immune sequencing data. Their recognized antigens are unknown. Findings of the study overall: Controls had lower frequencies than patients of four or five TRBV segments, which included TRBV5-6, TRBV5-1 and TRBV20-1.

The TCR beta cDNA libraries carried unique molecular identifiers. TCRdb fed the PCR reads into MiXCR, producing one record per CDR3 protein. Here the sample spans about 620,000 distinct CDR3 sequences, around 44% being singletons. The sample was blood. The origin of the receptors is a girl aged 10-17 years with multiple sclerosis.

This clonotype came up many times. This chain uses TRBV6-6 with TRBJ2-5; D is ambiguous. Germline V gene sequence: CDR1 MNHNY, CDR2 SVGAGI (reference sequence). V lost 0 bases and J 4 bases, leaving 3 bases between the germline ends. The CDR3 consists of 12 residues. The DNA for the CDR3 is TGTGCCAGCAGTTACTCGTTAGAGACCCAGTACTTC. Protein: CASSYSLETQYF.

The V and J genes are TRBV9 and TRBJ1-2; D is perhaps TRBD1 (5 bases). Germline V gives CDR1 SGDLS, CDR2 YYNGEE. V was pared by 3 bases and J by 8 bases, with 17 bases between. The CDR3 is 14 amino acids. DNA for the CDR3: TGTGCCAGCAGCGACTCCGGGGGGACTTGGGGCTACACCTTC. This translates into CASSDSGGTWGYTF.

This clonotype was observed a few times. The genes are TRBV4-1 and TRBJ2-7; a weak D match, TRBD2 (5 bases). The CDR3 covers 13 residues. The germline V gene encodes CDR1 MGHRA and CDR2 YSYEKL. Trimming left V 5 bases short and J 2 bases short, with 10 bases between. In DNA form, the CDR3 reads TGCGCCAGCAGCTTAGACTACCCCTACGAGCAGTACTTC. Its protein product is CASSLDYPYEQYF.

The V call is TRBV12-3 or TRBV12-4, the J call TRBJ1-1, with 10 nucleotides matching TRBD1. Trimming cost V 1 base and J 5 bases; bases outside gene matches: 4. The CDR3 extends over 15 amino acids. As DNA, the CDR3 is TGTGCCAGCAGTTTAGGGACAGGGGGTGGGACTGAAGCTTTCTTT. This gives the protein CASSLGTGGGTEAFF.

This clonotype was seen at least ten times. The V gene is TRBV5-4, the J gene TRBJ2-3, with D tentatively TRBD2 (5 bases). Trimming cost V 4 bases and J 4 bases, with 19 bases left between them. CDR3 size: 16 residues. Germline CDR1 is SGHNT and CDR2 is YYREEE (reference sequence). The chain's CDR3 is CASSPPGTVQADTQYF. CDR3 DNA: TGTGCCAGCAGCCCGCCGGGAACGGTCCAAGCAGATACGCAGTATTTT.

This clonotype occurred a few times. The chain employs TRBV5-1 and TRBJ1-1; 8 bases are a match to TRBD1. The trim removed 5 bases at V and 1 base at J, leaving 7 bases unmatched. The germline CDR1 and CDR2 sequences are SGHRS and YFSETQ. CDR3 length: 15 residues. CDR3 amino acids: CASRAGGGGNTEAFF. In DNA, the CDR3 is TGCGCCAGCAGAGCAGGGGGCGGTGGGAACACTGAAGCTTTCTTT.

This sequence joins TRBV6-6 and TRBJ2-7, with D perhaps TRBD1 (5 bases). Trimming removed 0 bases at V and 1 base at J, with 7 bases between. The CDR3 spans 14 residues. CDR1 MNHNY and CDR2 SVGAGI come from the germline V gene (reference sequence). The DNA for the CDR3 is TGTGCCAGCAGTTACTCTGGGGCGTCCTACGAGCAGTACTTC. Protein product: CASSYSGASYEQYF.

The chain links TRBV12-3 or TRBV12-4 to TRBJ1-2; 11 positions agree with TRBD1. J lost 12 bases, V lost 6 bases, and 9 bases had no gene match. The CDR3 runs 13 residues. The CDR3 here is CASSMGQGDGNTF. For the CDR3, the DNA is TGTGCCAGCAGCATGGGACAGGGGGACGGCAACACCTTC.

CDR3 sequence reads: CASSLSGESFTEAFF. CDR3 bases: TGCGCCAGCAGCTTGTCAGGGGAATCGTTCACTGAAGCTTTCTTT. The rearrangement joins TRBV5-1 to TRBJ1-1; possibly TRBD1 for D (6 bases). Trimming cost V 1 base and J 4 bases, with 14 bases left between them. The CDR3 spans 15 residues. CDR1 and CDR2 (germline): SGHRS, YFSETQ.

V and J are TRBV4-2 and TRBJ2-3; no clear D. The CDR3 extends over 14 amino acids. Germline V lookup: CDR1 LGHNA, CDR2 YNFKEQ. V was cut by 0 bases and J by 4 bases, with 8 bases left in between. The CDR3 spells CASSQEAAADTQYF. CDR3 coding DNA: TGTGCCAGCAGCCAAGAGGCAGCTGCAGATACGCAGTATTTT.

The V call is TRBV15, the J call TRBJ2-7, with D uncertain. The germline V gene encodes CDR1 LNHNV and CDR2 YYDKDF (reference sequence). V lost 5 bases to trimming and J lost 0 bases, with 8 bases between them. The CDR3 loop spans 13 amino acids. The CDR3 loop reads CATSLYSSYEQYF. CDR3 DNA sequence: TGTGCCACCAGCCTTTATAGCTCCTACGAGCAGTACTTC.

This clonotype has just a few counts. V usage is TRBV4-1 and J usage is TRBJ2-7; 8 bases line up with TRBD2. The CDR3 contains 16 residues. V shed 4 bases, J shed 4 bases, and the junction held 12 bases outside the gene matches. Germline V gives CDR1 MGHRA, CDR2 YSYEKL. CDR3 in DNA: TGCGCCAGCAGCCTGAGCGGGGTAGCGGGGACTTACGAGCAGTACTTC. Its protein product is CASSLSGVAGTYEQYF.

The chain joins TRBV7-9 to TRBJ2-7, with 7 positions matching TRBD1. The germline V gene encodes CDR1 SEHNR and CDR2 FQNEAQ (reference sequence). Losses at the gene ends were 5 bases for V and 3 bases for J; bases not matched to a gene: 4. The CDR3 covers 13 residues. The DNA for the CDR3 is TGTGCCAGCAGCGAATGGGACAGCTACGAGCAGTACTTC. This sequence encodes CASSEWDSYEQYF.

This clonotype was picked up many times. J is TRBJ2-3 and V is TRBV4-1; perhaps TRBD1 as D (5 bases). CDR1 and CDR2 from the germline V gene are MGHRA and YSYEKL. V lost 1 base to trimming and J lost 0 bases, with 11 bases between them. The CDR3 has 16 residues. CDR3 protein: CASSQVDMVSTDTQYF. As DNA, the CDR3 is TGCGCCAGCAGCCAAGTGGACATGGTCAGCACAGATACGCAGTATTTT.

This clonotype was seen more than once but under ten times. V usage is TRBV9 and J usage is TRBJ2-1, with 7 bases lining up with TRBD1. The CDR3 contains 14 residues. Germline values: CDR1 SGDLS, CDR2 YYNGEE. V was clipped by 5 bases and J by 4 bases; unmatched bases: 6. CDR3 bases: TGTGCCAGCAGACCCGGGACAGATTACAATGAGCAGTTCTTC. This sequence encodes CASRPGTDYNEQFF.

There are a few counts of this clonotype. The chain combines TRBV7-9 with TRBJ1-4; 8 bases map to TRBD1. Germline V gene lookup returns CDR1 SEHNR and CDR2 FQNEAQ (reference sequence). Trimming removed 3 bases from V and 4 bases from J; junction bases left unmatched: 7. The CDR3 has 16 amino acids. CDR3 in DNA: TGTGCCAGCAGCTTGCATCGGGACAGGATTAATGAAAAACTGTTTTTT. Protein: CASSLHRDRINEKLFF.

This clonotype was counted between two and nine times. The rearrangement uses TRBV12-3 or TRBV12-4 and TRBJ2-7; the match to TRBD2 covers 8 bases. Germline trimming cut 7 bases from V and 3 bases from J; bases unmatched to any gene: 17. The CDR3 extends over 17 amino acids. The CDR3 DNA sequence: TGTGCCAGCACGACCAAAACGGGGGGGCATATAGGCTACGAGCAGTACTTC. This sequence encodes CASTTKTGGHIGYEQYF.

A few counts support this clonotype. The chain joins TRBV11-3 to TRBJ1-2; D unresolved. This CDR3 region has 13 residues. V was shortened by 0 bases and J by 8 bases, with 10 bases between the two germline ends. Germline V gene data show CDR1 as SGHNT and CDR2 as YENEEA. The CDR3 DNA follows: TGTGCCAGCAGCTTAGATCAAACTAGAGGCTACACCTTC. Its protein is CASSLDQTRGYTF.

V is TRBV10-3 and J is TRBJ1-6; unclear D gene. The germline V and J ends were trimmed by 2 bases and 1 base, with 12 bases remaining between them. In germline, CDR1 is ENHRY, CDR2 SYGVKD. The CDR3 has 17 residues. The CDR3 reads CAISETVAVSYNSPLHF. The CDR3 nucleotides read TGTGCCATCAGTGAGACGGTGGCAGTTTCCTATAATTCACCCCTCCACTTT.

This clonotype was counted only a few times. The rearrangement uses TRBV12-3 or TRBV12-4 and TRBJ1-2, with 7 bases lining up with TRBD1. This CDR3 is built from 16 residues. V shed 2 bases and J 8 bases; nucleotides not matched to a gene: 14. The CDR3 reads CASSLSSFGRGSGYTF. CDR3 coding DNA: TGTGCCAGCAGTTTAAGTTCCTTTGGCAGGGGGTCGGGCTACACCTTC.

The chain employs TRBV4-1 and TRBJ2-1; TRBD1 aligns across 9 bases. CDR1 and CDR2 from the germline V gene are MGHRA and YSYEKL. Germline trimming cut 4 bases from V and 9 bases from J; bases unmatched to any gene: 4. The CDR3 has 13 residues. CDR3 coding DNA: TGCGCCAGCAGCCCAGGACAGGGGAGTGAGCAGTTCTTC. It yields the protein CASSPGQGSEQFF.